This T cell receptor (beta chain) was sequenced during a study of T cell repertoires in cytomegalovirus infection. The wider study: Newly reported HLA-C-restricted and thoroughly characterized HLA-B-restricted CMV epitopes were employed. Public TCR beta signatures marked donors with CMV infection and the matching HLA. Study findings and constraints: Clonotype analysis showed dominance of the ex vivo response by HLA-C-restricted CMV-specific TCR beta clonotypes.

A single record per CDR3 protein comes from TCRdb applying MiXCR to the reads. The repertoire holds under 450,000 distinct CDR3 sequences, with roughly 34% as singletons. The CDR3 totals 14 residues. Trimming stripped 2 bases from V and 3 bases from J, with 10 bases between. CDR1 and CDR2 (germline): MNHEY, SMNVEV (reference sequence). As for this clonotype: Its antigen is as yet unknown.

The source was cultured PBMCs, collected from culture after CMV antigen stimulation. This chain joins TRBV27 and TRBJ1-2; no clear D. The sequence came from a human donor in good health (CMV status not recorded). Some clones in this sample may be carry-over from other donors' samples. In DNA form, the CDR3 reads TGTGCCAGCAGTTTAAAAGTAAGGGACTATGGCTACACCTTC. The encoded protein is CASSLKVRDYGYTF.